Listed below are T cell receptor beta chains from one sample, sequenced in a study of control samples from healthy donors and cancer patients. Profiled with immunoSEQ multiplex PCR; TCRdb holds only in-frame clones, not every one. The sample includes 100,000 to 150,000 clones, more than 80% seen only once; the top ten take around 2.5%. The sequencing sample was made of blood. These receptor sequences come from a man aged 40-55 years in good health. Both conserved end residues are part of each CDR3. Each record gives: J gene, clone size, D gene, V gene, CDR3 protein, CDR3 DNA. A D gene is named only where the DNA matches it firmly. Not all rows give a size; the values are once, few, many and, for expanded clones, a class.

J: TRBJ2-5
size: .
D: TRBD1
V: TRBV5-1
CDR3: CASSLNPGTEETQYF
DNA: TGCGCCAGCAGCCTCAATCCCGGGACAGAAGAGACCCAGTACTTC

J: TRBJ2-1
size: few
D: .
V: TRBV11-2
CDR3: CASSLGGPLSSYNEQFF
DNA: TGTGCCAGCAGCTTGGGGGGGCCGCTTAGCTCCTACAATGAGCAGTTCTTC

J: TRBJ2-7
size: .
D: .
V: TRBV6-5
CDR3: CASSYDGPRAYEQYF
DNA: TGTGCCAGCAGTTACGACGGGCCTCGAGCCTACGAGCAGTACTTC

J: TRBJ2-3
size: once
D: TRBD2
V: TRBV30
CDR3: CAWGIAGGRTDTQYF
DNA: TGTGCCTGGGGGATAGCGGGGGGCCGCACAGATACGCAGTATTTT

J: TRBJ2-3
size: once
D: .
V: TRBV5-8
CDR3: CASRPRLVGTDTQYF
DNA: TGTGCCAGCAGGCCGAGACTAGTAGGCACAGATACGCAGTATTTT

J: TRBJ2-7
size: once
D: .
V: TRBV7-6
CDR3: CASSPQTGETDYEQYF
DNA: TGTGCCAGCAGCCCCCAAACAGGAGAGACCGACTACGAGCAGTACTTC

J: TRBJ2-1
size: .
D: .
V: TRBV11-2
CDR3: CASSPSGTPSSYNEQFF
DNA: TGTGCCAGCAGCCCCTCCGGGACTCCGAGCTCCTACAATGAGCAGTTCTTC

J: TRBJ1-2
size: .
D: TRBD1
V: TRBV5-1
CDR3: CASSLNDREDYGYTF
DNA: TGCGCCAGCAGCTTGAATGACAGGGAGGACTATGGCTACACCTTC

J: TRBJ2-5
size: .
D: TRBD1
V: TRBV29-1
CDR3: CSVVRGGAGTQYF
DNA: TGCAGCGTTGTCAGAGGGGGCGCGGGGACCCAGTACTTC

J: TRBJ2-6
size: .
D: TRBD1
V: TRBV7-9
CDR3: CASSTRTGASGANVLTF
DNA: TGTGCCAGCAGCACCCGGACAGGGGCATCTGGGGCCAACGTCCTGACTTTC

J: TRBJ1-4
size: .
D: .
V: TRBV3-1/TRBV3-2
CDR3: CASSQGNIRGEKLFF
DNA: TGTGCCAGCAGCCAAGGAAATATTAGAGGGGAAAAACTGTTTTTT

J: TRBJ1-1
size: .
D: TRBD1
V: TRBV27
CDR3: CASRIMRQGNTEAFF
DNA: TGTGCCAGCCGAATCATGAGACAGGGGAACACTGAAGCTTTCTTT

J: TRBJ1-3
size: .
D: .
V: TRBV30
CDR3: CAWTWTFLSGNTIYF
DNA: TGTGCCTGGACCTGGACTTTTCTCTCTGGAAACACCATATATTTT